This T cell receptor beta chain was retrieved from a study of beta chain features in type 1 diabetes (dated by TCRdb to 2017 to 2018). Background on the whole study: Patients and healthy donors did not differ in mean age, gender distribution, total cell number or subset yield. Whereas all 30 or so donors provided naive and central memory subsets, regulatory and stem cell-like memory subsets were isolated from just 8 patients and about 8 healthy donors. The study compared TCRB repertoires of sorted circulating CD4+ T cell subsets between recently diagnosed type 1 diabetes patients and matched healthy donors. A total of about 100,000,000 sorted cells were examined across all samples, and RNA yield correlated strongly with the number of cells per subset.

Overall results and qualifications from the work: Because the HLA sub-analyses included only small numbers of individuals, any influence of HLA type on TCRB rearrangement was left unresolved. Patients with type 1 diabetes made fewer insertions and deleted more nucleotides at VDJ recombination sites, implying thymic rearrangement abnormalities. A moderate but significant shortening of TCRB CDR3 length was observed in type 1 diabetes patients in all four CD4+ subsets. Because cDNA was sequenced instead of genomic DNA, activated cells with high expression could be over-represented, although the groups did not differ in activation or CD3 levels. PCR may preferentially amplify shorter templates, but because patient and control samples were amplified and corrected together, any resulting skew would affect both groups equally. Naive, central memory and regulatory TCRB repertoires appeared more similar among patients than among healthy donors.

Each donor gave one peripheral blood draw, approximately 110 mL on average, collected into heparinised tubes. A BD FACSAria II and a panel including CD45RO, CCR7, CD25, CD127, CD95 and CD27 were used to sort naive, central memory, regulatory and stem cell-like memory CD4+ T cells. Purity was above 98% for every sorted population. PBMCs were isolated immediately by Lymphoprep density gradient centrifugation and stained directly without culture. Samples were stained and sorted in pairs, with one healthy donor and one patient per experiment, so that batch effects were minimized. About this clone: The target of this receptor is not known. The input lacks base qualities; no much larger clone sits a single base away.

Between the V and J ends, shortened by 1 base and 10 bases respectively, the junction contains 13 bases. CDR1 and CDR2 are read off the germline V gene as MNHNS and SASEGT. The CDR3 numbers 13 residues from cysteine through phenylalanine. Here the CDR3 DNA is all that survives: 39 bases in frame from base 1. All of the isolated RNA was reverse transcribed with the High Capacity cDNA Reverse Transcription Kit, so expressed TCRB transcripts were sequenced. Deep immunoSEQ sequencing was applied to naive, central memory and regulatory T cell samples, giving an average of roughly 3.6 million total reads per sample. After sorted cells were lysed in RLT buffer, RNA was extracted with DNase-treated RNeasy Micro or Mini kits, with the choice depending on cell number. To prevent cross-contamination, each cell subset was processed individually, whereas patient and healthy donor samples were processed jointly. Using the immunoSEQ multiplex PCR, TCRB sequences were amplified from cDNA into 87-bp fragments spanning the CDR3 region. Sequencing of the amplicons was done on the Illumina HiSeq platform. On the authors' methods: Synthetic template baselines were used to correct PCR bias computationally, reads within Hamming distance 2 were collapsed, and singletons that could not be merged were discarded. Reads were aligned to IMGT to assign V, D and J genes, CDR3 length, and insertions or deletions at six rearrangement sites. Within each subset, clonotype counts were normalized to sorted cell number, after which true diversity and Gini coefficients were computed with the tcR R package. The overlap coefficient, calculated on TCRB nucleotide sequences, was used to measure repertoire sharing. The table comes from immuneACCESS by way of TCRdb, which keeps in-frame sequences with V and J called. Part of the clones is missing from these tables; in studies checked, under half for an unresolved V gene and the rest for unknown reasons. Clonal size and the V and J genes are those of that table, whereas D and trimming came from the DNA. A total of some 300,000 clones appear in this sample, around 7.3% of them only once. About 0.93% of the sample is taken by the ten largest.

The chain is made from TRBV6-1 and TRBJ1-2; no D gene call is confident. The sequence derives from a woman aged 18 to 35 in good health. Sequenced sample: central memory CD4+ T cells from blood. CDR3 protein: CASSEGGRLLYTF. The bases read TGTGCCAGCAGTGAAGGAGGGCGGCTCCTCTACACCTTC.